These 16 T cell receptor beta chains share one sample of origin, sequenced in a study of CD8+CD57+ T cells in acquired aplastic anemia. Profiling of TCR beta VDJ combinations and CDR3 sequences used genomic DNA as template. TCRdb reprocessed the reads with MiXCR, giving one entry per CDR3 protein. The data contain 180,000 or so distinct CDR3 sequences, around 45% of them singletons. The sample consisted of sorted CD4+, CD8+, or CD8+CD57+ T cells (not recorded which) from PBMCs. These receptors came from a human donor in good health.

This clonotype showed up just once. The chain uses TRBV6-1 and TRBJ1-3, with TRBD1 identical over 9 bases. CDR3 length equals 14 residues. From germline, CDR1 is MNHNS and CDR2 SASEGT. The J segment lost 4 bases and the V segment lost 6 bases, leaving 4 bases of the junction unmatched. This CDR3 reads CASSGQGNGNTIYF. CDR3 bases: TGTGCCAGCAGCGGACAGGGGAACGGAAACACCATATATTTT.

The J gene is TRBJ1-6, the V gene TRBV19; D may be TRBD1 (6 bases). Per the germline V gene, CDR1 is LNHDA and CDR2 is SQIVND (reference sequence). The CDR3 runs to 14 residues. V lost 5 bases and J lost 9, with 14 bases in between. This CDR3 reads CASSEEQGFSPLHF. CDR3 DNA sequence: TGTGCCAGTAGTGAGGAACAGGGTTTTTCACCCCTCCACTTT.

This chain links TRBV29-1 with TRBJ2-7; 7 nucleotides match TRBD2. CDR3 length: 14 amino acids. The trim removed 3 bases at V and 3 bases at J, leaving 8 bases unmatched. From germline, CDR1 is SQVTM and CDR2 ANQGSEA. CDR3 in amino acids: CSVDIGGSIYEQYF. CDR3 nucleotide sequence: TGCAGCGTTGATATCGGGGGGTCTATCTACGAGCAGTACTTC.

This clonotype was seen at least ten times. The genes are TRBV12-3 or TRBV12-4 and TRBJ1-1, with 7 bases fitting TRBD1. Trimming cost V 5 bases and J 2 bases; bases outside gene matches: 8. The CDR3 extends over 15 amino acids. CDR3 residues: CASSPRQGRNTEAFF. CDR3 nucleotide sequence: TGTGCCAGCAGTCCCAGACAGGGACGAAACACTGAAGCTTTCTTT.

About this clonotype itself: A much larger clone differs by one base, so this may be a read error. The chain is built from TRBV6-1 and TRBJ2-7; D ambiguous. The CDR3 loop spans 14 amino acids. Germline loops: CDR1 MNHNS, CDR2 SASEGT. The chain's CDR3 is CASRRSLSSYEQCF. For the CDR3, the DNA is TGTGCCAGCCGAAGGAGTTTAAGCTCCTACGAGCAGTGCTTC.

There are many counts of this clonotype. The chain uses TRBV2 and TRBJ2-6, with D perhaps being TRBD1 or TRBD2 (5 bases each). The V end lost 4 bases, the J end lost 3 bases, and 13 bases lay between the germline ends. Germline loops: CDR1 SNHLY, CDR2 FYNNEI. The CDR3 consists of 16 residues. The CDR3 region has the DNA TGTGCCAGCAGTGTTGATGGGGGAAGTGGGGCCAACGTCCTGACTTTC. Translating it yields CASSVDGGSGANVLTF. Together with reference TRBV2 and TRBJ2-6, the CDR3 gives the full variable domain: EPEVTQTPSHQVTQMGQEVILRCVPISNHLYFYWYRQILGQKVEFLVSFYNNEISEKSEIFDDQFSVERPDGSNFTLKIRSTKLEDSAMYFCASSVDGGSGANVLTFGAGSRLTVL.

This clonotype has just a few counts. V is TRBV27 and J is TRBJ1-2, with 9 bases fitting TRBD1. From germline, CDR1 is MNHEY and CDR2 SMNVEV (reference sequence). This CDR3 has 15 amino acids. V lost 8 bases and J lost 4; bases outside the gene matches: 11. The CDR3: CASSTTGGRSYGYTF. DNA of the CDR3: TGTGCCAGCTCCACCACAGGGGGCAGGAGCTATGGCTACACCTTC.

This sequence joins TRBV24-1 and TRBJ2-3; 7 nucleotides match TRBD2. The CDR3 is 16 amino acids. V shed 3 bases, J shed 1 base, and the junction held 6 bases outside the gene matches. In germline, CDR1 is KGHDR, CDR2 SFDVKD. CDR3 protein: CATSDNLAGGTDTQYF. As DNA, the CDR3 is TGTGCCACCAGTGATAATCTGGCGGGGGGCACAGATACGCAGTATTTT.

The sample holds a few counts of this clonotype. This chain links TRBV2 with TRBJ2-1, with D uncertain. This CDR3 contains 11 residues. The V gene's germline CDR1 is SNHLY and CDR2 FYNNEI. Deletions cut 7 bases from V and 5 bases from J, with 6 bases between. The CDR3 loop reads CASTLDNEQFF. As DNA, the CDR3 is TGTGCCAGCACTTTGGACAATGAGCAGTTCTTC.

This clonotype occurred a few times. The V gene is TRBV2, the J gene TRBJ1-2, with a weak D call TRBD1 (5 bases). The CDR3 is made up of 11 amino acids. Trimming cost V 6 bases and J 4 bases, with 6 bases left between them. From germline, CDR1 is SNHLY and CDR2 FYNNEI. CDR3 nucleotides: TGTGCCAGCAGGGACACCTATGGCTACACCTTC. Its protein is CASRDTYGYTF.

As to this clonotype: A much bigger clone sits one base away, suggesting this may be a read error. CDR3 sequence (DNA): TGTGCCAGCACCTTGGGGGGGCGTCCACCCCTCCACTTT. Residues: CASTLGGRPPLHF. This sequence joins TRBV13 and TRBJ1-6; D is possibly TRBD1 (6 bases). Germline V gives CDR1 PRHDT, CDR2 FYEKMQ (reference sequence). Trimming pared 7 bases from V and 11 bases from J, leaving 15 bases between. This CDR3 region has 13 residues.

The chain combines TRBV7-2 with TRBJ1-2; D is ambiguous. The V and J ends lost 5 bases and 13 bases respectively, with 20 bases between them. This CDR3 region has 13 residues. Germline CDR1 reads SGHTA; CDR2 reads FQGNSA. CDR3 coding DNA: TGTGCCAGCAGCCCCTCGGGCAGCCTCGACACCACCTTC. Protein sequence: CASSPSGSLDTTF.

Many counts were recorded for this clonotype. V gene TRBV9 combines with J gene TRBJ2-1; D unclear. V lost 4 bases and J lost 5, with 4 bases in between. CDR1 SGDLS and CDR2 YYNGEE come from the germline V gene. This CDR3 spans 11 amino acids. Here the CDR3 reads CASSLNNEQFF. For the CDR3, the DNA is TGTGCCAGCAGCCTGAACAATGAGCAGTTCTTC.

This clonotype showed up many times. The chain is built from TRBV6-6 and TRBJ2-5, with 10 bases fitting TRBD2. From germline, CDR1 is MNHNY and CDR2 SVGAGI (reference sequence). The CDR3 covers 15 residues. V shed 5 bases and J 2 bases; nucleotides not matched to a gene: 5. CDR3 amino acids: CASSRASGGQETQYF. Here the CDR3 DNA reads TGTGCCAGCAGTAGGGCTAGCGGGGGACAAGAGACCCAGTACTTC.

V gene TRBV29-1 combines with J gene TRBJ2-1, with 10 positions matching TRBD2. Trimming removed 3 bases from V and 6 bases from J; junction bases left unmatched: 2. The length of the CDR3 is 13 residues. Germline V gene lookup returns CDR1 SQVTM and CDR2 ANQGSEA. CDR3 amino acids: CSVELAGANEQFF. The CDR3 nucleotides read TGCAGCGTTGAGCTAGCGGGAGCCAATGAGCAGTTCTTC.

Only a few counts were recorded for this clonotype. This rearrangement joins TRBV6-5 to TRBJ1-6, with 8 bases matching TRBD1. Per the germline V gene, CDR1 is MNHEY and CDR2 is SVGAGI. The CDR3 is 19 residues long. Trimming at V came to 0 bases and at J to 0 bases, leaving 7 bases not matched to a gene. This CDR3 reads CASSYSRQGPSSYNSPLHF. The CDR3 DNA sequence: TGTGCCAGCAGTTACTCGAGACAGGGGCCGAGCTCCTATAATTCACCCCTCCACTTT.